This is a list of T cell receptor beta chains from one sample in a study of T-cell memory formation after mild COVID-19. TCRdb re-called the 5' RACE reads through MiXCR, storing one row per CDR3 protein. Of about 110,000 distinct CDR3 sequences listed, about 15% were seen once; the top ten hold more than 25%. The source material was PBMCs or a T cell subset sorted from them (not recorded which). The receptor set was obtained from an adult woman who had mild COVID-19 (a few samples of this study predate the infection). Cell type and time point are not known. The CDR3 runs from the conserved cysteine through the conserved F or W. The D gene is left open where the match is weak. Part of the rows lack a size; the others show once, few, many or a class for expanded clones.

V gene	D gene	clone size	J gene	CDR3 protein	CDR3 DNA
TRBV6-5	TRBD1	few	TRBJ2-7	CASGDRSLSYEQYF	TGTGCCAGCGGGGACAGGTCCCTCTCCTACGAGCAGTACTTC
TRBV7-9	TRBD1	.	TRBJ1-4	CASSPGQGRHEKLFF	TGTGCCAGCAGCCCGGGACAGGGAAGGCATGAAAAACTGTTTTTT
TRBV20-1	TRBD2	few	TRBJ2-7	CSATPYQREGLIYEQYF	TGCAGTGCTACCCCATACCAGCGGGAGGGCCTCATCTACGAGCAGTACTTC
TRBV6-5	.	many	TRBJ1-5	CASAGSFGNQPQHF	TGTGCCAGCGCAGGGAGTTTCGGCAATCAGCCCCAGCATTTT
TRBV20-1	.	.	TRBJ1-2	CSARGGVAYGYTF	TGCAGTGCTAGAGGGGGGGTAGCATATGGCTACACCTTC
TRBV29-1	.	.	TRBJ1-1	CSVVRDNTEAFF	TGCAGCGTTGTTAGGGACAACACTGAAGCTTTCTTT
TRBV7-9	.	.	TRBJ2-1	CASSLGSSYVEQFF	TGTGCCAGCAGCTTAGGGAGTTCCTACGTAGAGCAGTTCTTC
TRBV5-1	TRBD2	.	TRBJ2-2	CASSPGTTPGTGELFF	TGCGCCAGCAGCCCCGGGACTACCCCTGGGACCGGGGAGCTGTTTTTT
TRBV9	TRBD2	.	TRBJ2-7	CASSDGLASDEQYF	TGTGCCAGCAGCGACGGACTAGCGAGCGACGAGCAGTACTTC
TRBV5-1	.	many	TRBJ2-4	CASSPRGNIQYF	TGCGCCAGCAGCCCTCGCGGAAACATTCAGTACTTC
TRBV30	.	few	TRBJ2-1	CAWSVNFVNEQFF	TGTGCCTGGAGTGTAAATTTTGTAAATGAGCAGTTCTTC
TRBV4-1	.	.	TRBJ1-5	CASSQAVLGATNQPQHF	TGCGCCAGCAGCCAAGCTGTACTCGGCGCTACTAATCAGCCCCAGCATTTT
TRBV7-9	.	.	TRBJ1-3	CASSLDFSPTTSGNTIYF	TGTGCCAGCAGCTTAGATTTTTCTCCTACAACCTCTGGAAACACCATATATTTT
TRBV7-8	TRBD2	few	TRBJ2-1	CASSLDASGRAYNEQFF	TGTGCCAGCAGCTTAGATGCGAGCGGGAGGGCCTACAATGAGCAGTTCTTC
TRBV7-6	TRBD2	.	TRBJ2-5	CASSFTSGGQETQYF	TGTGCCAGCAGCTTTACTAGCGGGGGTCAAGAGACCCAGTACTTC
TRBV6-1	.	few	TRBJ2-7	CASSESLYRSYEQYF	TGTGCCAGCAGTGAAAGCCTTTACCGCTCCTACGAGCAGTACTTC
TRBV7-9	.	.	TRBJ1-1	CASSLEGQLGAFF	TGTGCCAGCAGCTTAGAAGGACAGCTAGGGGCTTTCTTT
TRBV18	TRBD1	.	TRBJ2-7	CASSPRDSASYEQYF	TGTGCCAGCTCACCCCGGGACAGCGCCTCCTACGAGCAGTACTTC
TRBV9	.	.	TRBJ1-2	CASSPGQPYYGYTF	TGTGCCAGCTCCCCCGGGCAGCCCTACTATGGCTACACCTTC
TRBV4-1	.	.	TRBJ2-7	CASSQDAGTTYEQYF	TGCGCCAGCAGCCAAGATGCAGGGACGACCTACGAGCAGTACTTC
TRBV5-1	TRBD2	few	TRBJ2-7	CASSISGTSGSYEQYF	TGCGCCAGCAGCATTTCCGGGACTAGCGGCTCCTACGAGCAGTACTTC
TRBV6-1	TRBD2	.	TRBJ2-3	CASSEGTSGTDTQYF	TGTGCCAGCAGTGAAGGGACTAGCGGCACAGATACGCAGTATTTT
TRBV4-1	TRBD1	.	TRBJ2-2	CASSQDRGTGVTGELFF	TGCGCCAGCAGCCAAGATCGGGGGACAGGGGTGACCGGGGAGCTGTTTTTT
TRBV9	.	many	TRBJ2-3	CASSVVSTDTQYF	TGTGCCAGCAGCGTAGTGTCCACAGATACGCAGTATTTT
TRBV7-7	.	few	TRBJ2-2	CASSLEPDTGELFF	TGTGCTAGCAGCTTAGAGCCCGACACCGGGGAGCTGTTTTTT
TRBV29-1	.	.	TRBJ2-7	CSVVLSTDNSYEQYF	TGCAGCGTTGTGCTATCTACAGACAATTCCTACGAGCAGTACTTC
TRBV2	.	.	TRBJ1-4	CASSGSEKLFF	TGTGCCAGCAGTGGGAGTGAAAAACTGTTTTTT
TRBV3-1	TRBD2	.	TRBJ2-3	CAATAGGADTQYF	TGTGCCGCGACCGCGGGGGGGGCAGATACGCAGTATTTT
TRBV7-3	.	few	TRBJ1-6	CASSSVEASPLHF	TGTGCCAGCAGCTCGGTGGAAGCTTCACCCCTCCACTTT
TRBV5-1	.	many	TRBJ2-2	CASSLALGTGELFF	TGCGCCAGCAGCTTGGCCCTTGGGACCGGGGAGCTGTTTTTT
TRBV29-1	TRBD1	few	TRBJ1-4	CSADEGAGEKLFF	TGCAGCGCCGACGAGGGGGCAGGTGAAAAACTGTTTTTT
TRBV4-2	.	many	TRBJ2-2	CASIMRGGPNTGELFF	TGTGCCAGCATTATGAGGGGGGGACCGAACACCGGGGAGCTGTTTTTT
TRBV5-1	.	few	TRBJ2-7	CASSFQVNEQYF	TGCGCCAGCAGCTTCCAGGTCAACGAGCAGTACTTC
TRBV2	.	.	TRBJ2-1	CASSEASASYNEQFF	TGTGCCAGCAGTGAAGCGTCGGCGTCCTACAATGAGCAGTTCTTC
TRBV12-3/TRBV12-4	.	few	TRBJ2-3	CASSLVGGYNSDTQYF	TGTGCCAGCAGTTTAGTTGGCGGGTACAATTCGGATACGCAGTATTTT
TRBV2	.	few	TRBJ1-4	CASSEKGGWEKLFF	TGTGCCAGCAGCGAGAAGGGGGGCTGGGAAAAACTGTTTTTT
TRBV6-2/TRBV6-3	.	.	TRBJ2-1	CASSSAQIGDSYNEQFF	TGTGCCAGCAGTTCTGCTCAAATAGGGGACTCCTACAATGAGCAGTTCTTC
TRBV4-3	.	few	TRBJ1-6	CASSDRSYNSPLHF	TGCGCCAGCAGCGACCGCTCCTATAATTCACCCCTCCACTTT
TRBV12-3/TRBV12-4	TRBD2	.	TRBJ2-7	CASSSGTSGGADEQYF	TGTGCCAGCAGTTCCGGGACTAGCGGGGGGGCTGACGAGCAGTACTTC
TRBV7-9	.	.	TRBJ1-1	CASSSQTDMNTEAFF	TGTGCCAGCAGCTCCCAGACAGACATGAACACTGAAGCTTTCTTT
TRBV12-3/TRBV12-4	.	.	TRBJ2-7	CASSPRPRETRTYEQYF	TGTGCCAGCAGCCCCCGGCCTCGGGAAACTAGGACCTACGAGCAGTACTTC
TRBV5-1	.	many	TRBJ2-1	CASSSGGYNEQFF	TGCGCCAGCAGCTCTGGGGGGTACAATGAGCAGTTCTTC
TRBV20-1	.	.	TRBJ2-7	CSARDTGGGSSYEQYF	TGCAGTGCTAGAGATACGGGCGGGGGCAGCTCCTACGAGCAGTACTTC
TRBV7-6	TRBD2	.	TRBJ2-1	CASSLDLAGGPPWGGEQFF	TGTGCCAGCAGCTTAGATCTAGCGGGAGGGCCCCCTTGGGGCGGTGAGCAGTTCTTC
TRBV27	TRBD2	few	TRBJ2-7	CASSFVGTSGTYEQYF	TGTGCCAGCAGTTTTGTCGGCACTAGCGGTACCTACGAGCAGTACTTC
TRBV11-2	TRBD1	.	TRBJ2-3	CASSSDRVPDTQYF	TGTGCCAGCAGCTCGGACAGGGTTCCAGATACGCAGTATTTT
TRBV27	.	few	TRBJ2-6	CASSAMGAGANVLTF	TGTGCCAGCAGTGCGATGGGGGCTGGGGCCAACGTCCTGACTTTC
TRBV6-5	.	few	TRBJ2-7	CASSYSSAREQYF	TGTGCCAGCAGTTACTCGAGTGCTCGCGAGCAGTACTTC
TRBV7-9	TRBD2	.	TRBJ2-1	CASSLVAGGNEQFF	TGTGCCAGCAGCTTAGTAGCGGGAGGGAATGAGCAGTTCTTC
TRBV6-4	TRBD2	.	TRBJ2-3	CASSLLAGGGDTQYF	TGTGCCAGCAGTCTACTAGCGGGAGGAGGAGATACGCAGTATTTT
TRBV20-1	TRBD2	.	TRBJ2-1	CSARPGLESNEQFF	TGCAGTGCTAGACCCGGACTAGAGAGCAATGAGCAGTTCTTC
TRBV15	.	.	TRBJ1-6	CATSSVRGSPLHF	TGTGCCACCAGCAGTGTCAGGGGTTCACCCCTCCACTTT
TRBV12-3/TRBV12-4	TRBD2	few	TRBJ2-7	CASSHAGLVYEQYF	TGTGCCAGCAGTCATGCGGGACTAGTCTACGAGCAGTACTTC
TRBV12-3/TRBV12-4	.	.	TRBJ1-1	CASSLGGAMNTEAFF	TGTGCCAGCAGCCTAGGTGGGGCAATGAACACTGAAGCTTTCTTT